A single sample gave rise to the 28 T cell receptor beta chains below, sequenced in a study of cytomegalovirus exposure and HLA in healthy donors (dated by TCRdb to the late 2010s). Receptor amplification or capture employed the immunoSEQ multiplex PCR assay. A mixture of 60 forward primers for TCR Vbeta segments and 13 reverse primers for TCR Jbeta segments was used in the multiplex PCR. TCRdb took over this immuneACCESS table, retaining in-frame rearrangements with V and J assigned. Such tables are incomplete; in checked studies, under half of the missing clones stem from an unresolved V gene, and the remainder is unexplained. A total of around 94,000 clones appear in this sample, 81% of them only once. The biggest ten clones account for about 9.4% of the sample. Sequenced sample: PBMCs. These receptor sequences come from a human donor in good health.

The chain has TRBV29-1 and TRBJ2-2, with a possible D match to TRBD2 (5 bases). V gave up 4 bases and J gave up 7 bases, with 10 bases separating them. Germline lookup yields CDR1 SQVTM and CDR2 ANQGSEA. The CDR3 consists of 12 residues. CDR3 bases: TGCAGCGTTGGGGGAGTGGTCGGGGAGCTGTTTTTT. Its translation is CSVGGVVGELFF.

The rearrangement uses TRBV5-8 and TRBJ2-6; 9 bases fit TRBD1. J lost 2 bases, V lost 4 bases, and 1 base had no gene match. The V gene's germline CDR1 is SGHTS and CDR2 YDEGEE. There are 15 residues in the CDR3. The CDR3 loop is CASSRTGAGANVLTF. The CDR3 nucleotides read TGTGCCAGCAGCCGGACAGGGGCTGGGGCCAACGTCCTGACTTTC.

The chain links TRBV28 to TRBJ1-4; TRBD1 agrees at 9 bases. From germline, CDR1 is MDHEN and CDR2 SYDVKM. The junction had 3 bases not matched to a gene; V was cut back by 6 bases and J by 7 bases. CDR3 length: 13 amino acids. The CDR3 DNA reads TGTGCCAGCAGGGGGACAGGGTCTGAAAAACTGTTTTTT. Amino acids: CASRGTGSEKLFF. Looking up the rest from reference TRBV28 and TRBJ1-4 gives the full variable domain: DVKVTQSSRYLVKRTGEKVFLECVQDMDHENMFWYRQDPGLGLRLIYFSYDVKMKEKGDIPEGYSVSREKKERFSLILESASTNQTSMYLCASRGTGSEKLFFGSGTQLSVL.

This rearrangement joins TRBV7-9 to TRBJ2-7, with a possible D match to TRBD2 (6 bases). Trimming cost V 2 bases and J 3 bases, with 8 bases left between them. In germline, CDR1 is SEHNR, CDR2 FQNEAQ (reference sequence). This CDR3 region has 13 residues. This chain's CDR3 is CASSLRDFYEQYF. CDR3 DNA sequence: TGTGCCAGCAGCTTAAGGGACTTCTACGAGCAGTACTTC.

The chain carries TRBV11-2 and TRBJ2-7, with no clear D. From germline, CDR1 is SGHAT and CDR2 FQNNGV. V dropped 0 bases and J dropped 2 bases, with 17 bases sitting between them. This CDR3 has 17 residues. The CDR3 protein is CASSLEPYGYRAYEQYF. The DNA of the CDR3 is TGTGCCAGCAGCTTAGAGCCATATGGGTACCGGGCCTACGAGCAGTACTTC.

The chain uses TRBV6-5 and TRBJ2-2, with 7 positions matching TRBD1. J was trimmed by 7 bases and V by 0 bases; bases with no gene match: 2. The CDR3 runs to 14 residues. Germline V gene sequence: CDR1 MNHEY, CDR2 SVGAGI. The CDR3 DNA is TGTGCCAGCAGTTACTCCGGGACAGTCGGGGAGCTGTTTTTT. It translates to CASSYSGTVGELFF.

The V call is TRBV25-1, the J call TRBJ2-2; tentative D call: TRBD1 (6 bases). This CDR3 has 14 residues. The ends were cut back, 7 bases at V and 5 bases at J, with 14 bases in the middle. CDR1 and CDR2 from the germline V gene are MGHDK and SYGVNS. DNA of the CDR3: TGTGCCAGCACCAGGGGACAACAAACCGGGGAGCTGTTTTTT. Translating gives CASTRGQQTGELFF.

CDR3 protein: CASSDGDQPQHF. The CDR3 bases are TGTGCCAGCAGTGACGGAGATCAGCCCCAGCATTTT. V and J are TRBV2 and TRBJ1-5; the D is unclear. The CDR3 has 12 residues. V lost 3 bases and J lost 5, with 5 bases in between. Germline CDR1 reads SNHLY; CDR2 reads FYNNEI.

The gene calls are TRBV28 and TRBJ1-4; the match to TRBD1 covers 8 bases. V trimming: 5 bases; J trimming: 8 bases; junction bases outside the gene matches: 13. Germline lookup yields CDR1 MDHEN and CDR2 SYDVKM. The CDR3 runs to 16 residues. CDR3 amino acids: CASSPSLQGAGEKLFF. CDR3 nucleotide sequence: TGTGCCAGCAGTCCCTCCCTTCAGGGGGCGGGGGAAAAACTGTTTTTT.

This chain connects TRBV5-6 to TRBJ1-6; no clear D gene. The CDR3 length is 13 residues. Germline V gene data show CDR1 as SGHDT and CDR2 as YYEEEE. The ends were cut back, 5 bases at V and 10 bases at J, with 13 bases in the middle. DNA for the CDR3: TGTGCCAGCAGTTTTGGTGGAGAATCACCCCTCCACTTT. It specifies CASSFGGESPLHF. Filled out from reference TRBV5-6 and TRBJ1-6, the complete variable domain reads DAGVTQSPTHLIKTRGQQVTLRCSPKSGHDTVSWYQQALGQGPQFIFQYYEEEERQRGNFPDRFSGHQFPNYSSELNVNALLLGDSALYLCASSFGGESPLHFGNGTRLTVT.

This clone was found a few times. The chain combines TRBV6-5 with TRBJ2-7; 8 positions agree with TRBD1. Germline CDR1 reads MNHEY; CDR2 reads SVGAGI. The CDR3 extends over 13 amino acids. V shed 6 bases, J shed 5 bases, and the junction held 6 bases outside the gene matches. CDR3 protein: CASSRQGIDEQYF. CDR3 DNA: TGTGCCAGCAGCCGACAGGGGATCGACGAGCAGTACTTC.

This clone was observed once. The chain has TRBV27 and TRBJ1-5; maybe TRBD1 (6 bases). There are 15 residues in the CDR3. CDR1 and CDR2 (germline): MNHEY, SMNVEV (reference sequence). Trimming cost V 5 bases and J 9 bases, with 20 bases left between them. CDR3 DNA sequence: TGTGCCAGCAGTGGGATCAGGGGCCTGGGGCGGCCCCAGCATTTT. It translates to CASSGIRGLGRPQHF.

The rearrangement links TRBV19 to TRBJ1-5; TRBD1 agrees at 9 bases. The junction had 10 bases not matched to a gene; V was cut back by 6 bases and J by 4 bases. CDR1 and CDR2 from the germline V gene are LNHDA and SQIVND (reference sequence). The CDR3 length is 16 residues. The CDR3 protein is CASSISVGQGNQPQHF. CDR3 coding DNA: TGTGCCAGTAGCATCTCCGTGGGACAGGGAAATCAGCCCCAGCATTTT.

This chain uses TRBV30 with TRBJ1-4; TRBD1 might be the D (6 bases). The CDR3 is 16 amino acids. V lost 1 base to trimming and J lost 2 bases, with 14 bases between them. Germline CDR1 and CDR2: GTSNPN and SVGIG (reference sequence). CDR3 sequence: CAWSDALRGTNEKLFF. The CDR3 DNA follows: TGTGCCTGGAGTGATGCCCTCAGGGGTACTAATGAAAAACTGTTTTTT.

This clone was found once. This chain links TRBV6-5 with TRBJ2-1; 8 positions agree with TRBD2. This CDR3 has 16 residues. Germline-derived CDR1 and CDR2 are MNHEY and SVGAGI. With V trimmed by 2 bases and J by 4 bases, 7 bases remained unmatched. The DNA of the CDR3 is TGTGCCAGCAGTTACGGCGGGGGGAATAGTTACAATGAGCAGTTCTTC. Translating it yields CASSYGGGNSYNEQFF.

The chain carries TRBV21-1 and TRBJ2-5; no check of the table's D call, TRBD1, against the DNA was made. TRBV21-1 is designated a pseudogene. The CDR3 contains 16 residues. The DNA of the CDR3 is TGTGCCAGCAGCAAAAACCGGGACAGGGTACAAGAGACCCAGTACTTC. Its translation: CASSKNRDRVQETQYF.

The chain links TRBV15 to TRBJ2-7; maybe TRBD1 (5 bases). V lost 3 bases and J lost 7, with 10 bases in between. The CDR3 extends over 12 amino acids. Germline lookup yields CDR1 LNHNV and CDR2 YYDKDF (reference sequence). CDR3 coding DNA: TGTGCCACCAGCAGCGCGAGGACAGAGCAGTACTTC. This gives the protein CATSSARTEQYF.

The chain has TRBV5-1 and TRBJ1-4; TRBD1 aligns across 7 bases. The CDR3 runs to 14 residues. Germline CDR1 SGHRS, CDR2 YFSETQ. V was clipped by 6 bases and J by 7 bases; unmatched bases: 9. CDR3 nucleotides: TGCGCCAGCACCCCCGGGACAGCTGTTGAAAAACTGTTTTTT. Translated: CASTPGTAVEKLFF. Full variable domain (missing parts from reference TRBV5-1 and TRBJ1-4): KAGVTQTPRYLIKTRGQQVTLSCSPISGHRSVSWYQQTPGQGLQFLFEYFSETQRNKGNFPGRFSGRQFSNSRSEMNVSTLELGDSALYLCASTPGTAVEKLFFGSGTQLSVL.

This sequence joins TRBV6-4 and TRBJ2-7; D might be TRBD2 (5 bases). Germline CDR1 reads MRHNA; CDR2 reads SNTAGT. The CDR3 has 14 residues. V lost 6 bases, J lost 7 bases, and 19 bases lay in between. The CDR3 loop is CASSPSEVAGEQYF. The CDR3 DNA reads TGTGCCAGCAGCCCCTCGGAGGTGGCCGGGGAGCAGTACTTC.

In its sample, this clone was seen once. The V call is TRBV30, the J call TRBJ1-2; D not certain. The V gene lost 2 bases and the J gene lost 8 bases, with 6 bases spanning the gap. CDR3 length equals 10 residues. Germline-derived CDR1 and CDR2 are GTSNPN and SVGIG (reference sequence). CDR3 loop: CAWSSLGYTF. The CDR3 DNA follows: TGTGCCTGGAGTTCCCTCGGCTACACCTTC.

This chain's CDR3 is CASRKSGRLNYGYTF. CDR3 nucleotides: TGTGCCAGCAGAAAGAGCGGACGGCTGAACTATGGCTACACCTTC. The V call is TRBV6-5, the J call TRBJ1-2; D remains unclear. V lost 6 bases and J lost 2, with 16 bases in between. Germline V gene lookup returns CDR1 MNHEY and CDR2 SVGAGI. This CDR3 comprises 15 residues.

Written as DNA, the CDR3 is TGTGCCAGCAGCGCCAGGATGAGCTCTGGAAACACCATATATTTT. As protein: CASSARMSSGNTIYF. The chain carries TRBV7-2 and TRBJ1-3; D call uncertain. This CDR3 region has 15 residues. Germline CDR1 is SGHTA and CDR2 is FQGNSA. V lost 5 bases and J 0 bases, leaving 11 bases between the germline ends.

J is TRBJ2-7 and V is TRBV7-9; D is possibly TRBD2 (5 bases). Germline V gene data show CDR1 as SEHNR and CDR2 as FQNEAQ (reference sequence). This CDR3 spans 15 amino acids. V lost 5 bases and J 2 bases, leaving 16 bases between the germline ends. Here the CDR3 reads CASSQRPRQTYEQYF. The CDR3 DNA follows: TGTGCCAGCAGCCAGCGGCCCCGGCAGACCTACGAGCAGTACTTC.

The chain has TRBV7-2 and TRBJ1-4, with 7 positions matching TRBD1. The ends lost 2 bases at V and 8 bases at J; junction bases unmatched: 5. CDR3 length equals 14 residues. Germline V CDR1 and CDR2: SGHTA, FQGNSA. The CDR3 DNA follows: TGTGCCAGCAGCTTATGGCAGGGGGAGGAAAAACTGTTTTTT. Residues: CASSLWQGEEKLFF.

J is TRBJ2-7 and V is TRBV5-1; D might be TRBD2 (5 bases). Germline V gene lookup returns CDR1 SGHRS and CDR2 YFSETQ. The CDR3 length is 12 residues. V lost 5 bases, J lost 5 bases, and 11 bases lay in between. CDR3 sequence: CASSGGLNEQYF. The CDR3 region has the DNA TGCGCCAGCAGTGGAGGACTTAACGAGCAGTACTTC.

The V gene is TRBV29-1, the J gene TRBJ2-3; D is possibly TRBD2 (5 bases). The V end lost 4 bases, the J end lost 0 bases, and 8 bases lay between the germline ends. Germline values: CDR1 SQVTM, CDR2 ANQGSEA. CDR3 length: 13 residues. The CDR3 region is CSVAAASTDTQYF. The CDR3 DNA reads TGCAGCGTTGCAGCGGCTAGCACAGATACGCAGTATTTT.

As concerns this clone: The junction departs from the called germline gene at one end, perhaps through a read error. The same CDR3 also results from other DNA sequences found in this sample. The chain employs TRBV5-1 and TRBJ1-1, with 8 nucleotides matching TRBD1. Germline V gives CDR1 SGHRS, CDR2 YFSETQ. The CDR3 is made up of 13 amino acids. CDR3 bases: TGCGCCAGCAACCATGACAGGGGCACTGAAGCCTTCTTT. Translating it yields CASNHDRGTEAFF.

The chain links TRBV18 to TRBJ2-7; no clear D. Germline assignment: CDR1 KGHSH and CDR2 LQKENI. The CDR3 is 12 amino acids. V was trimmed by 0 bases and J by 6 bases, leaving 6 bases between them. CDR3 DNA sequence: TGTGCCAGCTCACCACCTGAGTCCGAGCAGTACTTC. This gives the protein CASSPPESEQYF.